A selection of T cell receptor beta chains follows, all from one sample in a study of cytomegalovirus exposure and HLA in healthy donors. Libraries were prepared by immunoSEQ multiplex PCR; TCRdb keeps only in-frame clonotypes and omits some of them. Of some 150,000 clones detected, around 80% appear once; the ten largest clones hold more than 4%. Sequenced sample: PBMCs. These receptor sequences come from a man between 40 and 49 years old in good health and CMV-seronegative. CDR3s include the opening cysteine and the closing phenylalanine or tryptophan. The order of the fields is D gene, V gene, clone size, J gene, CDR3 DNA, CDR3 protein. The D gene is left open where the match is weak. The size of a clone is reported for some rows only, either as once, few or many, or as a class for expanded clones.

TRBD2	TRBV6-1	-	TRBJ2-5	TGTGCCAGCCGCCAGGAGCGGGGGAGGGAGACCCAGTACTTC	CASRQERGRETQYF
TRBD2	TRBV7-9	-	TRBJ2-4	TGTGCCAGCAGCAATAGACTAGCGGGGGATAAAAACATTCAGTACTTC	CASSNRLAGDKNIQYF
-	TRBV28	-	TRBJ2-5	TGTGCCAGCAGTTTAATTGTGACTAAAGAGACCCAGTACTTC	CASSLIVTKETQYF
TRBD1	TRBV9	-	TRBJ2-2	TGTGCCAGCAGCGGCGGACAGGGGAGAACCGGGGAGCTGTTTTTT	CASSGGQGRTGELFF
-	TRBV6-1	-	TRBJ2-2	TGTGCCAGCAAGGAAACCGAGGGAACCGGGGAGCTGTTTTTT	CASKETEGTGELFF
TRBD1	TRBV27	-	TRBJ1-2	TGTGCCAGCAGTCCCGGGGACAGGGGGCTGATCTATGGCTACACCTTC	CASSPGDRGLIYGYTF
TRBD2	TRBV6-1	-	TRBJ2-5	TGTGCCAGCAGTGAGGTGTTCCTAGCGGGGGTGCAAGAGACCCAGTACTTC	CASSEVFLAGVQETQYF
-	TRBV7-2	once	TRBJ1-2	TGTGCCAGCAGCTTAGCGAGCGCTAGGTATGGCTACACCTTC	CASSLASARYGYTF
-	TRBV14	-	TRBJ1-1	TGTGCCAGCAGCTCCCGAGTGGAGGGCACTGAAGCTTTCTTT	CASSSRVEGTEAFF
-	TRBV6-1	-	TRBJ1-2	TGTGCCAGCAGTGAAGGGGGACACTCGAGGGCTAACTATGGCTACACCTTC	CASSEGGHSRANYGYTF
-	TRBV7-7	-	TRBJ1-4	TGTGCTAGCAGCACCCTAGGGGGTGAAAAACTGTTTTTT	CASSTLGGEKLFF
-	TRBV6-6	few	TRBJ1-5	TGTGCCAGCAGTTACTCAGGGACACTCCAGCATTTT	CASSYSGTLQHF
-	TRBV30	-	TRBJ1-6	TGTGCCTGGAGTGGACAGACTAATTCACCCCTCCACTTT	CAWSGQTNSPLHF
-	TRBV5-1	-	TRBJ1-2	TGCGCCAGCAGCTTGGAACAGGGCAGCTATGGCTACACCTTC	CASSLEQGSYGYTF
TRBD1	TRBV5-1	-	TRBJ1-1	TGCGCCAGCAGCTTGGACAGGGGAAACACTGAAGCTTTCTTT	CASSLDRGNTEAFF
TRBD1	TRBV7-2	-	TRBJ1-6	TGTGCCAGCAGCCCCTACCTGGACAGGGAGTTTAGATCACCCCTCCACTTT	CASSPYLDREFRSPLHF
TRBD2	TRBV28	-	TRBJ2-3	TGTGCCAGCATCCCCGAGGGGCGGGGGGGCGTTGATACGCAGTATTTT	CASIPEGRGGVDTQYF
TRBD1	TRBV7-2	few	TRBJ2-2	TGTGCCAGCAGCGGATCAGGGGGTGGGGAGCTGTTTTTT	CASSGSGGGELFF
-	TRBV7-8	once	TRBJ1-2	TGTGCCAGCAGCCTAGGCTCTAGCTATGGCTACACCTTC	CASSLGSSYGYTF